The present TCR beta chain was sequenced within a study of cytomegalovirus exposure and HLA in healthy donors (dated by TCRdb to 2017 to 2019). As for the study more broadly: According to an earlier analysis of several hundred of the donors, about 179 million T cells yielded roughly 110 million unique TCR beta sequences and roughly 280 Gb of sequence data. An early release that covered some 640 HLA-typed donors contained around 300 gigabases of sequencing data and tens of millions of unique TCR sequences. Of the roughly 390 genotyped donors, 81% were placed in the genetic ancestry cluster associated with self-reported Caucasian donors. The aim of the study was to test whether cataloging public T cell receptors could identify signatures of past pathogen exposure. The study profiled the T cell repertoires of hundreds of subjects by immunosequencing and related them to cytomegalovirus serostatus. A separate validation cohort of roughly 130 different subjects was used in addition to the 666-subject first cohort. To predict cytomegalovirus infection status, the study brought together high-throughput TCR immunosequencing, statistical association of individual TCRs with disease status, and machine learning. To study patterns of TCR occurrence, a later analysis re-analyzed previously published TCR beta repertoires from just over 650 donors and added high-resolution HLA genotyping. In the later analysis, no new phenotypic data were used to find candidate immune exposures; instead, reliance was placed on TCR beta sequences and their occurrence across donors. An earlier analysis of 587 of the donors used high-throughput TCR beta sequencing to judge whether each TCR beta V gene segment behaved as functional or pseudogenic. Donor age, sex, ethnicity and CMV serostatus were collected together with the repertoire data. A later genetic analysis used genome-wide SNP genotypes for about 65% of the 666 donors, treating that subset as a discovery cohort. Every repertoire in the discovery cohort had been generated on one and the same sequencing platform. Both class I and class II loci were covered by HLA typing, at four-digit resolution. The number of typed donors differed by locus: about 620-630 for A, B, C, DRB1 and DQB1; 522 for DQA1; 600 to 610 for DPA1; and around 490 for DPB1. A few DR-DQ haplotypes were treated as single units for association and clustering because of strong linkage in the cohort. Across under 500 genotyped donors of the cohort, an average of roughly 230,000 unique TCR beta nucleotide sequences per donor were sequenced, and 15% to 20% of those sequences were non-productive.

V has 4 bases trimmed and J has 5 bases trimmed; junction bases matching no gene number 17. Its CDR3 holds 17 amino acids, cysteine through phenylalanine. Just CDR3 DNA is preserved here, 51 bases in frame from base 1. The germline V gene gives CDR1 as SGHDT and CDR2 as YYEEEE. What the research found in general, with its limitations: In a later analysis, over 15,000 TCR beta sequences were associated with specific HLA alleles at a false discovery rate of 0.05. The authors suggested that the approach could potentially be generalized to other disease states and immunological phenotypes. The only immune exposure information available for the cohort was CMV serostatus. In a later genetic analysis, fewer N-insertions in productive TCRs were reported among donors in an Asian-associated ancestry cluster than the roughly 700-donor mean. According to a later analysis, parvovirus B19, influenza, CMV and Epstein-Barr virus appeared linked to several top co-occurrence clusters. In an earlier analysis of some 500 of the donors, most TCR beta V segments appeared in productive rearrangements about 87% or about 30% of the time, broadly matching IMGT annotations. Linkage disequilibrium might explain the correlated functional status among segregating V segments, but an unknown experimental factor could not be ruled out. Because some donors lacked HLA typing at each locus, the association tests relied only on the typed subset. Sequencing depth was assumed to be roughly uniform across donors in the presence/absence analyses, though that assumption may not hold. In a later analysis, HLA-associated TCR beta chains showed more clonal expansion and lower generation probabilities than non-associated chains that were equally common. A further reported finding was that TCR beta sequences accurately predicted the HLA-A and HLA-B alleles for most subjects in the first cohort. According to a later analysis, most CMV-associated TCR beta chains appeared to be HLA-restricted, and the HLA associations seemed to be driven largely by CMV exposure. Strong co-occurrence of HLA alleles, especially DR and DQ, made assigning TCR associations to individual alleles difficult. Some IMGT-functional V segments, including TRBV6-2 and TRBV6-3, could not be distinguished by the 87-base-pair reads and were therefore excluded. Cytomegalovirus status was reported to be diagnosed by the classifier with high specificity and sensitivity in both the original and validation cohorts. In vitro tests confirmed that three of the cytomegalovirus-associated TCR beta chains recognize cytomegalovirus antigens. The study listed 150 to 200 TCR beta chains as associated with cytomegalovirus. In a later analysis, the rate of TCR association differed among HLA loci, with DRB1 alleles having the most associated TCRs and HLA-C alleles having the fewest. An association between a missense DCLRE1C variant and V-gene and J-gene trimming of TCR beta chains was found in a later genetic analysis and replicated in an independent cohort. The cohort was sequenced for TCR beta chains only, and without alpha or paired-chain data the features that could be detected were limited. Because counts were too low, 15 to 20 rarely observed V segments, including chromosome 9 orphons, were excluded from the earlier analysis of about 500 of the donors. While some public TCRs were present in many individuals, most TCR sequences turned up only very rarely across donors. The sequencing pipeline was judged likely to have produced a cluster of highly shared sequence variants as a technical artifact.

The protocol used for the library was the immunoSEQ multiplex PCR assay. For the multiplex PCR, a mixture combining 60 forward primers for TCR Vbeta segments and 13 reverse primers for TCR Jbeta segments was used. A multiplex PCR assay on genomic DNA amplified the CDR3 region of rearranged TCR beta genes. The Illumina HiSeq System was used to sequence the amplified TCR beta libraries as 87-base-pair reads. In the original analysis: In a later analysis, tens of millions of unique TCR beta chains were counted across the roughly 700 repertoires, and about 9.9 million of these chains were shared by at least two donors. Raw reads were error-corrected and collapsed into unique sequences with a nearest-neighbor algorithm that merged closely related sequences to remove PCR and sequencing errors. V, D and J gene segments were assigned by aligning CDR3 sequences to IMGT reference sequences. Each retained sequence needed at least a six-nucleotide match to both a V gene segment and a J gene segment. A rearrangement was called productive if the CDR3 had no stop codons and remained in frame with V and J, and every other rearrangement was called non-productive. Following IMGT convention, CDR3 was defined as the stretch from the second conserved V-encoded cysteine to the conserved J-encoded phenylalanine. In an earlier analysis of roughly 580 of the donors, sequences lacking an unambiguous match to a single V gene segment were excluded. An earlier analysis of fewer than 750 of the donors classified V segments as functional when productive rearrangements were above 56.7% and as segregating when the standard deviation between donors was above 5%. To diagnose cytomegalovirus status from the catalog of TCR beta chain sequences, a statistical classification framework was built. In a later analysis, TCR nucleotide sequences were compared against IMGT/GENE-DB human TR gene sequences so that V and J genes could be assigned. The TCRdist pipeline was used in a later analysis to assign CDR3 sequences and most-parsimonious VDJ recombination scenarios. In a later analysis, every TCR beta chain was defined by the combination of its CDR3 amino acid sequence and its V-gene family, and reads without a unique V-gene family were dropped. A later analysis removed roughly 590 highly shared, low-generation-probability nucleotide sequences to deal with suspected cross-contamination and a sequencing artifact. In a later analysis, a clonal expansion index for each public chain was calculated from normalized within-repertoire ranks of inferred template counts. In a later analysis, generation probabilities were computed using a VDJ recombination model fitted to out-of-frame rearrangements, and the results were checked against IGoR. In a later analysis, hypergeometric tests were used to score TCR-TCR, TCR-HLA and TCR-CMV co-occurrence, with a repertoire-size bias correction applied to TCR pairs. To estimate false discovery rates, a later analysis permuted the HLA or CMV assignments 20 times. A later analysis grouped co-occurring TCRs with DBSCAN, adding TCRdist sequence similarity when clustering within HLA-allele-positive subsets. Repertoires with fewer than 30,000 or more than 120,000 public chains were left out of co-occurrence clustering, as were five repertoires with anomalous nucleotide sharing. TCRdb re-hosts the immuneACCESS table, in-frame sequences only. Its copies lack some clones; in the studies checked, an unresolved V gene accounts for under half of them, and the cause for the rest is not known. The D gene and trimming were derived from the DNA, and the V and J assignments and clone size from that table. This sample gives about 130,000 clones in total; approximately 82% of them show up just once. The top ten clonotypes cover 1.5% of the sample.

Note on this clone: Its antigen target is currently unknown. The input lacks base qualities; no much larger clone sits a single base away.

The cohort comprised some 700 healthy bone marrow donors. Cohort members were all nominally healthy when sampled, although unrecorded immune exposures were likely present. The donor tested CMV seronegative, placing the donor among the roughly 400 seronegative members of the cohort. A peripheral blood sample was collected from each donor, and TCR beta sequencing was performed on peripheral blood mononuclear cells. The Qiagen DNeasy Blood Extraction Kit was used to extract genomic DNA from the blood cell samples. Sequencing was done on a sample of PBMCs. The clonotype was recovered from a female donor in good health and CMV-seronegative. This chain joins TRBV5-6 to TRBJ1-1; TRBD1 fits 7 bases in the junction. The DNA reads TGTGCCAGCAGCCGATCCCAGGGGGGATGGGGCTTAACTGAAGCTTTCTTT. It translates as CASSRSQGGWGLTEAFF.